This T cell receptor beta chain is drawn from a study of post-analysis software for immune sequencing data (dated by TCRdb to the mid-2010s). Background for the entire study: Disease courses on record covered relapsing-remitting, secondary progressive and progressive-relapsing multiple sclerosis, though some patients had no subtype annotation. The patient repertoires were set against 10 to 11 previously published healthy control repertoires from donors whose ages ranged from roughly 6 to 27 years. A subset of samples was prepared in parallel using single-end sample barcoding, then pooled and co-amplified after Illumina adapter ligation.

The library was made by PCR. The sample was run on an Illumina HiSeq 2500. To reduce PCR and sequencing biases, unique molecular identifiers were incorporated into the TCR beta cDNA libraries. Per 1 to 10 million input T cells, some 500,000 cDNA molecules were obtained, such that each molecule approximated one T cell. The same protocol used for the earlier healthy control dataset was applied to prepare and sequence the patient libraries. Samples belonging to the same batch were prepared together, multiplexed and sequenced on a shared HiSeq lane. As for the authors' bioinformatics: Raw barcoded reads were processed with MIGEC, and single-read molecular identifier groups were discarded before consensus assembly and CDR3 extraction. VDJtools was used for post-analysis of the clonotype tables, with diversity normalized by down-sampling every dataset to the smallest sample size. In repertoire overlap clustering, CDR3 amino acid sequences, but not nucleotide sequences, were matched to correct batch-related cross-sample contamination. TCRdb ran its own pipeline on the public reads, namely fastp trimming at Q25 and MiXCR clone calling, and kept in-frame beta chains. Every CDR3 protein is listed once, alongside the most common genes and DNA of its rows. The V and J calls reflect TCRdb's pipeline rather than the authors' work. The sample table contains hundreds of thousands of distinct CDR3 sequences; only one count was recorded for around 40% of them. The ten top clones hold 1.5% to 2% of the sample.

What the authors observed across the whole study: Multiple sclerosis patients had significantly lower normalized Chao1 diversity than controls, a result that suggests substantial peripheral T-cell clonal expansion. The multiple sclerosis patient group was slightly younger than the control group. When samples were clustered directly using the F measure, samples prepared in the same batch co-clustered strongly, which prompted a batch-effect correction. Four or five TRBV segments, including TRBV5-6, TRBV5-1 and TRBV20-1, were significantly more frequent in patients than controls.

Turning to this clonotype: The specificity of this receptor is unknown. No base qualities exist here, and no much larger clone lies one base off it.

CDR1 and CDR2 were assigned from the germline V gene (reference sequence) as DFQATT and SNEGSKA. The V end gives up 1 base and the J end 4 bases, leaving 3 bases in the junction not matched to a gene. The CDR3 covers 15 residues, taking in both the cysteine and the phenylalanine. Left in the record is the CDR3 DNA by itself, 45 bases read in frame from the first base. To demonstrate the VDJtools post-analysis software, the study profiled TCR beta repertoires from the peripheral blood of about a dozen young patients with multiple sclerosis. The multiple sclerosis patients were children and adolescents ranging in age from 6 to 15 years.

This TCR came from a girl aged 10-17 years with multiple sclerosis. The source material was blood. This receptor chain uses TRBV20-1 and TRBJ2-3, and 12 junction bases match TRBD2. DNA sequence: TGCAGTGCTAGAGGACTAGCGGGAGTCGCAGATACGCAGTATTTT. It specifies CSARGLAGVADTQYF.